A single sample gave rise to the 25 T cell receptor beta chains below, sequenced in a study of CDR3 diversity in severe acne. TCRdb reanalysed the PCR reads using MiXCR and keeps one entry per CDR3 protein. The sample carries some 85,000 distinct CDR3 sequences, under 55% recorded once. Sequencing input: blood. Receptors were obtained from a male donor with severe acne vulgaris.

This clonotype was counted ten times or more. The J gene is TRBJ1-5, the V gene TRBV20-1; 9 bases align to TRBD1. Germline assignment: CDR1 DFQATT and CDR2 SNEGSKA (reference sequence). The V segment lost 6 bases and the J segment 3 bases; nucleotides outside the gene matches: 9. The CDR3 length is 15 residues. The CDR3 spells CSATQGAGLNQPQHF. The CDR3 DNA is TGCAGTGCAACACAGGGGGCGGGACTCAATCAGCCCCAGCATTTT.

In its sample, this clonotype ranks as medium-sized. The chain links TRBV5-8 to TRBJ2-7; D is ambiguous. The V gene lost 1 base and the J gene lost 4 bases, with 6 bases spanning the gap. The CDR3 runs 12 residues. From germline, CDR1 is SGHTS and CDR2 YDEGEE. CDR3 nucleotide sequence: TGTGCCAGCAGCTTGTCAGGTTACGAGCAGTACTTC. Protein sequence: CASSLSGYEQYF.

The CDR3 sequence is CASSFAGGYNEQFF. The CDR3 coding sequence is TGTGCCAGCAGTTTCGCGGGAGGATACAATGAGCAGTTCTTC. The chain is built from TRBV12-3 or TRBV12-4 and TRBJ2-1, with 8 bases fitting TRBD2. This CDR3 has 14 residues. The trim removed 3 bases at V and 4 bases at J, leaving 2 bases unmatched.

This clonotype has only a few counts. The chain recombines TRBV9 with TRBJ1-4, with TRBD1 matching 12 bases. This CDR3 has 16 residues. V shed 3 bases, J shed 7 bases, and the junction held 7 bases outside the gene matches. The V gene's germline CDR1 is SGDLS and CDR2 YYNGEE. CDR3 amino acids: CASSGGTGGEGEKLFF. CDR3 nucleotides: TGTGCCAGCAGCGGAGGGACAGGGGGCGAGGGTGAAAAACTGTTTTTT. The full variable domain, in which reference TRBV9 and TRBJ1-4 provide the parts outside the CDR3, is DSGVTQTPKHLITATGQRVTLRCSPRSGDLSVYWYQQSLDQGLQFLIQYYNGEERAKGNILERFSAQQFPDLHSELNLSSLELGDSALYFCASSGGTGGEGEKLFFGSGTQLSVL.

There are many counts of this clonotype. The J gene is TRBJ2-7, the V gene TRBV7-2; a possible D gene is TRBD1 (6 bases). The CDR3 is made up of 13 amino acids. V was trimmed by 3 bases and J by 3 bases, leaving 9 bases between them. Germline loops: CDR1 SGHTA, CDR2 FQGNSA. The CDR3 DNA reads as TGTGCCAGCAGCTTTTACAGGGACTACGAGCAGTACTTC. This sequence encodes CASSFYRDYEQYF.

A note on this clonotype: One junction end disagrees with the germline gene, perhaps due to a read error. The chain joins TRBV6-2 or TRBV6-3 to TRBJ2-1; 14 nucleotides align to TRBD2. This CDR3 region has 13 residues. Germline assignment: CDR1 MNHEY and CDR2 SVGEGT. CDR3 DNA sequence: TGTGCCAGCAGCAGGGGACTAGCGGGAGTGCAGCTCTTC. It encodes CASSRGLAGVQLF.

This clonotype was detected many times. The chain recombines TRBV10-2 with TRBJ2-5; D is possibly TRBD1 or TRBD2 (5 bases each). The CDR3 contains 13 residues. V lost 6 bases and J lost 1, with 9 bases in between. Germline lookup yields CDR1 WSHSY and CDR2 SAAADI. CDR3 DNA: TGCGCCAGCAGAAAGGGACCCCAAGAGACCCAGTACTTC. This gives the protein CASRKGPQETQYF.

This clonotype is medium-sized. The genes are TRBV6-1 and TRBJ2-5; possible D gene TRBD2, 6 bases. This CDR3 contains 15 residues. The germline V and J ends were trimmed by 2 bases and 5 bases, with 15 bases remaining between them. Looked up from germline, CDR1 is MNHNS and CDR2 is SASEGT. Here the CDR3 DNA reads TGTGCCAGCAGTGAACAACTAGCTCGACGGGAGACCCAGTACTTC. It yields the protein CASSEQLARRETQYF.

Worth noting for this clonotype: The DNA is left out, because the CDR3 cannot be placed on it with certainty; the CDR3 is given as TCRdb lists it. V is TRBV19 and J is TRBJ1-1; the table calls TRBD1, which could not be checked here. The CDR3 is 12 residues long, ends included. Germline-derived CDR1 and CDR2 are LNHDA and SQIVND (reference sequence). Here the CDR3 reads CASSVGTGTTFF.

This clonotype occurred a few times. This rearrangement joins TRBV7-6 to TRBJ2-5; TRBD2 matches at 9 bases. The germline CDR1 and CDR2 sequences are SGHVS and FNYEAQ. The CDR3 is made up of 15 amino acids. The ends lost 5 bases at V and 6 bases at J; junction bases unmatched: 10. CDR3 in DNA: TGTGCCAGCAGCCAGGCGGCTAGCGGGATGAAGACCCAGTACTTC. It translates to CASSQAASGMKTQYF.

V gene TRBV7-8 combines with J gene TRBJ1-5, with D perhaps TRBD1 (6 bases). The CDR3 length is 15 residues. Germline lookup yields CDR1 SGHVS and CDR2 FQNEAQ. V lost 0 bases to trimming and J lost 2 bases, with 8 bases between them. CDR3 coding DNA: TGTGCCAGCAGCTTAGCGGGGGCAGGCAATCAGCCCCAGCATTTT. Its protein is CASSLAGAGNQPQHF. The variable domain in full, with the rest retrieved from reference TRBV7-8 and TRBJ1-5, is GAGVSQSPRYKVAKRGQDVALRCDPISGHVSLFWYQQALGQGPEFLTYFQNEAQLDKSGLPSDRFFAERPEGSVSTLKIQRTQQEDSAVYLCASSLAGAGNQPQHFGDGTRLSIL.

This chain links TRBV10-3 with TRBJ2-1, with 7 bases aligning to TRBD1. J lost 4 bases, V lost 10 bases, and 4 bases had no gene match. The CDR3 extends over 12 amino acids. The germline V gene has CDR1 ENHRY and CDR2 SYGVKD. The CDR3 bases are TGTGCCAGCAGACAGGGTTACAATGAGCAGTTCTTC. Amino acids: CASRQGYNEQFF.

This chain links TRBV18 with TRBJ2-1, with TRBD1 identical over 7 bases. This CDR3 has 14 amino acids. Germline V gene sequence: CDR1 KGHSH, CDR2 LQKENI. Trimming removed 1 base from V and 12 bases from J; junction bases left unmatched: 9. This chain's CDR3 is CASSPQGAYHGQFF. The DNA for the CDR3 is TGTGCCAGCTCACCACAGGGGGCCTACCATGGGCAGTTCTTC.

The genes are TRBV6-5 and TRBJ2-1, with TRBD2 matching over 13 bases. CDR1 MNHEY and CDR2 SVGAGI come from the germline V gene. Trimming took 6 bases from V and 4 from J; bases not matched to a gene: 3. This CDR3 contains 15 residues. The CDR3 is CASSLTSGGYNEQFF. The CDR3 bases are TGTGCCAGCAGCCTGACTAGCGGGGGGTACAATGAGCAGTTCTTC.

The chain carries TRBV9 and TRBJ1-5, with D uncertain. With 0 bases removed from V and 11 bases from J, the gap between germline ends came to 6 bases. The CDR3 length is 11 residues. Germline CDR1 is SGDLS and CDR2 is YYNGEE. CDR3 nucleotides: TGTGCCAGCAGCGTAGAGGGATCCCAGCATTTT. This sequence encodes CASSVEGSQHF.

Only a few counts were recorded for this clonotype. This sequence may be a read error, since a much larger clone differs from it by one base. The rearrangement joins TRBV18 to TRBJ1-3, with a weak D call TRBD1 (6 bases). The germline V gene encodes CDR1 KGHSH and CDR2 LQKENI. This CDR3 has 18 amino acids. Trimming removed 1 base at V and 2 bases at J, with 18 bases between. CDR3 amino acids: CASSPLRPGGPAGNTIYF. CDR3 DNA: TGTGCCAGCTCACCACTTCGTCCCGGGGGGCCTGCTGGAAACACCATATATTTT.

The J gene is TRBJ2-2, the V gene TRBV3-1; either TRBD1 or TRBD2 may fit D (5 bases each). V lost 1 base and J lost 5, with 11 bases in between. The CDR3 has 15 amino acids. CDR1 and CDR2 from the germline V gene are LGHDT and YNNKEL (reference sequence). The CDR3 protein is CASSQVPGRTGELFF. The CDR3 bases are TGTGCCAGCAGCCAAGTCCCGGGACGTACCGGGGAGCTGTTTTTT.

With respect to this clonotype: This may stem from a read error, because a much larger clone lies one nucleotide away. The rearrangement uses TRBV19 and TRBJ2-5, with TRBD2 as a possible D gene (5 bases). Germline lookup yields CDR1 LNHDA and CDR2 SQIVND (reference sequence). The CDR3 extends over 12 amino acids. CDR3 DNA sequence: TGTGCCAGTAAGGAGGACCAAGAGACCCAGTGCTTC. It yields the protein CASKEDQETQCF. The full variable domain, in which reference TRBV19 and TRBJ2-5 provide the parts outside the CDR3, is DGGITQSPKYLFRKEGQNVTLSCEQNLNHDAMYWYRQDPGQGLRLIYYSQIVNDFQKGDIAEGYSVSREKKESFPLTVTSAQKNPTAFYLCASKEDQETQCFGPGTRLLVL.

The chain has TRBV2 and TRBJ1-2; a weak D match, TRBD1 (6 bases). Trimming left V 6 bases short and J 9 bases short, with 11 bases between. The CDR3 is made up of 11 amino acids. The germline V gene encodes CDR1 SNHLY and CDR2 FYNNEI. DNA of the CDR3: TGTGCCAGCAGAGACAGGCGTCGCTACACCTTC. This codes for CASRDRRRYTF.

As DNA, the CDR3 is TGTGCCAGCAGCCCAACCGGTCCTGGTCTAGCCAAAAACATTCAGTACTTC. Its protein is CASSPTGPGLAKNIQYF. The rearrangement uses TRBV11-1 and TRBJ2-4; D gene unclear. The CDR3 loop spans 17 amino acids. Germline V gene lookup returns CDR1 SGHAT and CDR2 FQDESV (reference sequence). The V gene lost 5 bases and the J gene lost 0 bases, with 17 bases spanning the gap.

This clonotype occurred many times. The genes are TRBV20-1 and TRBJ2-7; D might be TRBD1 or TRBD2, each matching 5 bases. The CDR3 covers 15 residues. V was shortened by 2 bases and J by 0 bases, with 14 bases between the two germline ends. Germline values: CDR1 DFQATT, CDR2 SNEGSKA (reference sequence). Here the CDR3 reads CSARRGPSGSYEQYF. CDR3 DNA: TGCAGTGCTAGAAGGGGACCTAGTGGCTCCTACGAGCAGTACTTC.

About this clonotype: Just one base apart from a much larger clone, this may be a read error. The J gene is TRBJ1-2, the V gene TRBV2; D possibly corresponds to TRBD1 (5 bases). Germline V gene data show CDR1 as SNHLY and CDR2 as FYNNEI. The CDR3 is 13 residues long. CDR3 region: CASSPIPPTAHAF. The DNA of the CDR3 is TGTGCCAGCAGTCCGATCCCACCGACAGCCCACGCCTTC.

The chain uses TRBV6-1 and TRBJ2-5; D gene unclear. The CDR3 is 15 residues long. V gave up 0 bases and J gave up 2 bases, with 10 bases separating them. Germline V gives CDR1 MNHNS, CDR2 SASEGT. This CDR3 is CASSEAGPPQETQYF. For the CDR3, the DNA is TGTGCCAGCAGTGAAGCGGGCCCTCCACAAGAGACCCAGTACTTC.

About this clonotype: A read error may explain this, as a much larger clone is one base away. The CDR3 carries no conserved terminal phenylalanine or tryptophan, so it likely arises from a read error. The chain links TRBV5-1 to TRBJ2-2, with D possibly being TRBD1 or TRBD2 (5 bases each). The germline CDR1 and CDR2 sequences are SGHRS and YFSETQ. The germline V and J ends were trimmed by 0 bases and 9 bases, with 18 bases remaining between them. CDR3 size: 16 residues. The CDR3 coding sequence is TGCGCCAGCAGCTTGGACGGGGTGCAGGGAAGGAGGGAGCTGTTTCTT. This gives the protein CASSLDGVQGRRELFL.

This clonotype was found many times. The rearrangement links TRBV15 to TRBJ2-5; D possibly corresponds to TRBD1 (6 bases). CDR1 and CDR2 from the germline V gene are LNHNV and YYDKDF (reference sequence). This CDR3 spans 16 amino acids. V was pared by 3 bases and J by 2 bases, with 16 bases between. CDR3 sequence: CATSSEPPGQQETQYF. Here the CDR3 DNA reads TGTGCCACCAGCAGTGAGCCCCCGGGACAACAAGAGACCCAGTACTTC. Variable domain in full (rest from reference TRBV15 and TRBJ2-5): DAMVIQNPRYQVTQFGKPVTLSCSQTLNHNVMYWYQQKSSQAPKLLFHYYDKDFNNEADTPDNFQSRRPNTSFCFLDIRSPGLGDTAMYLCATSSEPPGQQETQYFGPGTRLLVL.